The 18 T cell receptor beta chains given below trace back to one sample, sequenced in a study of beta chain features in type 1 diabetes. For these receptors, no antigen is known. Sequencing targeted expressed TCRB transcripts, as all isolated RNA had been reverse transcribed. Assay: immunoSEQ multiplex PCR; the TCRdb copy retains only in-frame clones and omits some. The sample carries about 340,000 clones, approximately 15% recorded once. Whole-study findings and limits: A moderate, significant TCRB CDR3 shortening appeared in type 1 diabetes across four CD4+ subsets.

Sequences were obtained from naive CD4+ T cells from blood. The origin of the receptors is a woman aged 18-29 years with type 1 diabetes.

A few counts support this clone. This sequence joins TRBV6-6 and TRBJ2-5; D remains unclear. The CDR3 has 13 amino acids. CDR1 and CDR2 (germline): MNHNY, SVGAGI (reference sequence). V dropped 6 bases and J dropped 5 bases, with 13 bases sitting between them. This CDR3 is CASRPPERETQYF. The DNA for the CDR3 is TGTGCCAGCAGACCCCCGGAGAGGGAGACCCAGTACTTC.

The chain employs TRBV29-1 and TRBJ2-3, with a weak D call TRBD1 (5 bases). V lost 3 bases and J 0 bases, leaving 7 bases between the germline ends. Germline lookup yields CDR1 SQVTM and CDR2 ANQGSEA. CDR3 length equals 13 residues. The CDR3 is CSVDPGSTDTQYF. CDR3 DNA: TGCAGCGTTGACCCAGGGAGCACAGATACGCAGTATTTT.

This chain connects TRBV18 to TRBJ1-1, with 8 bases matching TRBD1. With 7 bases clipped from V and 1 base from J, the junction kept 2 bases outside the gene matches. This CDR3 is 13 amino acids long. Germline V gene data show CDR1 as KGHSH and CDR2 as LQKENI. CDR3 sequence (DNA): TGTGCCAGCTATCAGGGGGCGAACACTGAAGCTTTCTTT. Translation gives CASYQGANTEAFF.

This clone turned up a few times. This chain links TRBV30 with TRBJ2-2, with TRBD1 matching over 7 bases. The CDR3 is made up of 14 amino acids. V shed 6 bases, J shed 1 base, and the junction held 5 bases outside the gene matches. CDR1 is GTSNPN, CDR2 SVGIG, per germline (reference sequence). The CDR3 DNA reads TGTGCCTGTACCAGGGACAGGAACACCGGGGAGCTGTTTTTT. Translated, it gives CACTRDRNTGELFF. The full variable domain, completed using reference TRBV30 and TRBJ2-2, is SQTIHQWPATLVQPVGSPLSLECTVEGTSNPNLYWYRQAAGRGLQLLFYSVGIGQISSEVPQNLSASRPQDRQFILSSKKLLLSDSGFYLCACTRDRNTGELFFGEGSRLTVL.

The J gene is TRBJ2-7, the V gene TRBV5-1; TRBD2 matches at 9 bases. This CDR3 has 16 residues. Germline CDR1 is SGHRS and CDR2 is YFSETQ. J lost 3 bases, V lost 5 bases, and 12 bases had no gene match. CDR3 amino acids: CASSQDSGSPFYEQYV. The CDR3 coding sequence is TGCGCCAGCAGTCAAGATAGCGGGAGTCCCTTCTACGAGCAGTACGTC.

This clone was seen a few times. The V and J genes are TRBV29-1 and TRBJ2-7; possible D gene TRBD1, 5 bases. The V gene's germline CDR1 is SQVTM and CDR2 ANQGSEA. This CDR3 contains 14 residues. The CDR3 loop reads CSALFRAAGYEQYF. The CDR3 nucleotides read TGCAGTGCTCTCTTCAGGGCCGCAGGCTACGAGCAGTACTTC.

This clone was counted between two and nine times. The V call is TRBV19, the J call TRBJ2-1, with D uncertain. The CDR3 spans 14 residues. CDR1 and CDR2 from the germline V gene are LNHDA and SQIVND (reference sequence). The V gene lost 4 bases and the J gene lost 0 bases, with 7 bases spanning the gap. The CDR3 sequence is CASSTGYSYNEQFF. The CDR3 region has the DNA TGTGCCAGTAGTACCGGTTACTCCTACAATGAGCAGTTCTTC.

The J gene is TRBJ1-2, the V gene TRBV5-4; TRBD1 is a possible D gene (6 bases). Germline CDR1 is SGHNT and CDR2 is YYREEE (reference sequence). V was shortened by 1 base and J by 8 bases, with 12 bases between the two germline ends. The CDR3 extends over 13 amino acids. CDR3 sequence: CASSLTGSEGYTF. The CDR3 nucleotides read TGTGCCAGCAGCTTGACAGGGTCTGAGGGCTACACCTTC. The full variable domain, rest sourced from reference TRBV5-4 and TRBJ1-2, is ETGVTQSPTHLIKTRGQQVTLRCSSQSGHNTVSWYQQALGQGPQFIFQYYREEENGRGNFPPRFSGLQFPNYSSELNVNALELDDSALYLCASSLTGSEGYTFGSGTRLTVV.

The chain carries TRBV7-9 and TRBJ2-1; D is unresolved. The CDR3 is 13 residues long. Trimming took 1 base from V and 7 from J, leaving 8 bases between them. CDR1 SEHNR and CDR2 FQNEAQ come from the germline V gene (reference sequence). CDR3 sequence reads: CASSLDWRNEQFF. The CDR3 region has the DNA TGTGCCAGCAGCTTAGATTGGCGGAATGAGCAGTTCTTC.

The chain couples TRBV9 to TRBJ2-7; TRBD2 aligns across 7 bases. V was clipped by 0 bases and J by 3 bases; unmatched bases: 12. Germline V gives CDR1 SGDLS, CDR2 YYNGEE. This CDR3 comprises 17 residues. The CDR3 region has the DNA TGTGCCAGCAGCGTAGGGGCTCGGGACTACGATATCTACGAGCAGTACTTC. Its protein is CASSVGARDYDIYEQYF.

The gene calls are TRBV7-2 and TRBJ2-6, with D possibly TRBD1 on 6 matching bases. Trimming cost V 2 bases and J 0 bases, with 14 bases left between them. Germline V gene lookup returns CDR1 SGHTA and CDR2 FQGNSA. The CDR3 totals 18 residues. The DNA of the CDR3 is TGTGCCAGCAGCTTAACCCTGACAGGTCCCTCTGGGGCCAACGTCCTGACTTTC. Residues: CASSLTLTGPSGANVLTF.

The rearrangement joins TRBV9 to TRBJ2-1, with 7 nucleotides matching TRBD2. V was clipped by 0 bases and J by 0 bases; unmatched bases: 6. This CDR3 contains 17 residues. CDR1 is SGDLS and CDR2 is YYNGEE in the germline V gene. The CDR3 DNA reads TGTGCCAGCAGCGTAGGCTCTAGCGGAAGCTCCTACAATGAGCAGTTCTTC. This sequence encodes CASSVGSSGSSYNEQFF.

This chain joins TRBV14 and TRBJ2-1; 7 bases are a match to TRBD2. Losses at the gene ends were 9 bases for V and 0 bases for J; bases not matched to a gene: 8. The CDR3 runs to 15 residues. Germline lookup yields CDR1 SGHDN and CDR2 FVKESK. The CDR3 nucleotides are TGTGCCAGGTTAGCGGGTGGGAGCTCCTACAATGAGCAGTTCTTC. Protein: CARLAGGSSYNEQFF.

The rearrangement links TRBV30 to TRBJ2-1; TRBD2 might be the D (5 bases). The CDR3 totals 15 residues. The V end lost 5 bases, the J end lost 3 bases, and 17 bases lay between the germline ends. Germline V CDR1 and CDR2: GTSNPN, SVGIG (reference sequence). Here the CDR3 DNA reads TGTGCCTGGGCTACTAGACAAAGAAGCTACAATGAGCAGTTCTTC. This codes for CAWATRQRSYNEQFF.

There are a few counts of this clone. The rearrangement joins TRBV25-1 to TRBJ1-2; D ambiguous. CDR1 is MGHDK, CDR2 SYGVNS, per germline. Between the trimmed V and J ends, which lost 2 bases and 2 bases, there was a span of 6 bases. This CDR3 has 13 residues. The DNA for the CDR3 is TGTGCCAGCAGTGAAGGGGAGAACTATGGCTACACCTTC. It specifies CASSEGENYGYTF.

This clone has a handful of counts. The CDR3 reads CSVERARAFF. Written as DNA, the CDR3 is TGCAGCGTCGAACGAGCCCGGGCTTTCTTT. The rearrangement uses TRBV29-1 and TRBJ1-1; D is undetermined. V was pared by 6 bases and J by 11 bases, with 13 bases between. The germline CDR1 and CDR2 sequences are SQVTM and ANQGSEA. The CDR3 covers 10 residues.

V usage is TRBV20-1 and J usage is TRBJ2-1; 13 nucleotides line up with TRBD2. The CDR3 loop spans 11 amino acids. Germline V gene lookup returns CDR1 DFQATT and CDR2 SNEGSKA (reference sequence). Unmatched junction bases numbered 1, after V lost 5 bases and J lost 12 bases. The chain's CDR3 is CSARLAGGQFF. Here the CDR3 DNA reads TGCAGTGCTCGACTAGCGGGGGGGCAGTTCTTC.

This clone occurred a few times. This chain uses TRBV6-5 with TRBJ1-1; D not certain. This CDR3 contains 14 residues. From germline, CDR1 is MNHEY and CDR2 SVGAGI. V gave up 0 bases and J gave up 10 bases, with 15 bases separating them. CDR3 protein: CASSYSSSFGVAFF. In DNA form, the CDR3 reads TGTGCCAGCAGTTACTCGAGTAGCTTCGGGGTAGCTTTCTTT.